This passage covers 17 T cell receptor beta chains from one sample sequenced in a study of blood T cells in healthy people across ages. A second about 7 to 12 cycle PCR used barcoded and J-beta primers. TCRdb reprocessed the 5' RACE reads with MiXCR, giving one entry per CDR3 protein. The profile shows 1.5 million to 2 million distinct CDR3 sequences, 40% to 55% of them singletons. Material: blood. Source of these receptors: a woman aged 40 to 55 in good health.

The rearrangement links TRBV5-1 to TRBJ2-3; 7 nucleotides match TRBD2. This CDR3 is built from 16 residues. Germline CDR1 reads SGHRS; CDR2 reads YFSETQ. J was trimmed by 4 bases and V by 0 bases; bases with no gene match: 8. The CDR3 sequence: CASSLAIEAGADTQYF. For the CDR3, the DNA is TGCGCCAGCAGCTTGGCCATCGAGGCGGGGGCAGATACGCAGTATTTT.

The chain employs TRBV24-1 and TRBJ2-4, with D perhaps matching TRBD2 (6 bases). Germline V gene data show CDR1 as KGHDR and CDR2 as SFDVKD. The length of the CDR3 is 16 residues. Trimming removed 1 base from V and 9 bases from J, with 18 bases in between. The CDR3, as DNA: TGTGCCACCAGTGATTTTACCGTGGAGGGTAGGGCCATTCAGTACTTC. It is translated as CATSDFTVEGRAIQYF.

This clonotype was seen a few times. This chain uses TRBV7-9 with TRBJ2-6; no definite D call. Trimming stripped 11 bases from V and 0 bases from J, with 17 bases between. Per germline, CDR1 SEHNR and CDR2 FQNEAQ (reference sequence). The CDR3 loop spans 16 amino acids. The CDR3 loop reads CAGTRPVGSGANVLTF. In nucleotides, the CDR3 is TGTGCCGGCACCCGGCCAGTAGGCTCTGGGGCCAACGTCCTGACTTTC. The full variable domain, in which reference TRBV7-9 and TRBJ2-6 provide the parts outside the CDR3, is DTGVSQNPRHKITKRGQNVTFRCDPISEHNRLYWYRQTLGQGPEFLTYFQNEAQLEKSRLLSDRFSAERPKGSFSTLEIQRTEQGDSAMYLCAGTRPVGSGANVLTFGAGSRLTVL.

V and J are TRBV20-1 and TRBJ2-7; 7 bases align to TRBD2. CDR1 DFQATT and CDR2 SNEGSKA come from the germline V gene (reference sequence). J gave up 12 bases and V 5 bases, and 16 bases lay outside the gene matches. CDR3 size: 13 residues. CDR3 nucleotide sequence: TGCAGTGCTCCCGTGGGGGGGTTGGAGACCCGGTACTTC. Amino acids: CSAPVGGLETRYF.

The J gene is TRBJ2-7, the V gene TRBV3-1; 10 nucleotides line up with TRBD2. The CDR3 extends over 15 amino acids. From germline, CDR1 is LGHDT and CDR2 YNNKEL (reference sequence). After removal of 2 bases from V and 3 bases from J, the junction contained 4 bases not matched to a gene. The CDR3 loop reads CASSQSGRGNYEQYF. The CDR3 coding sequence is TGTGCCAGCAGCCAAAGCGGGAGGGGGAACTACGAGCAGTACTTC.

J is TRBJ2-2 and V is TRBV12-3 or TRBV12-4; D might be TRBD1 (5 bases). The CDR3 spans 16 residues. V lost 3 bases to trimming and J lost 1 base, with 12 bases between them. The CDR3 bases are TGTGCCAGCAGTTTTACAGGTTCAGGGAACACCGGGGAGCTGTTTTTT. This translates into CASSFTGSGNTGELFF.

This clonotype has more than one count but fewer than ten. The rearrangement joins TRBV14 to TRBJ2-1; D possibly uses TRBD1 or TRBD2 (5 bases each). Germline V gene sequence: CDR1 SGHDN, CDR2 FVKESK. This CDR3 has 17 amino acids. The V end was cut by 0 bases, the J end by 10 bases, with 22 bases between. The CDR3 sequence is CASSQERVGTGLDEQFF. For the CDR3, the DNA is TGTGCCAGCAGCCAAGAGCGTGTAGGGACCGGATTGGACGAGCAGTTCTTC.

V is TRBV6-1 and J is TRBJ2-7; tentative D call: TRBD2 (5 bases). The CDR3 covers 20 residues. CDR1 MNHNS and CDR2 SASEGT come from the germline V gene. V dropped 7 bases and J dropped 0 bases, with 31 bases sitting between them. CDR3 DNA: TGTGCCAGCAACCGGCCGGTCCCAAGGACGATAAGAGAGGGCTCCTACGAGCAGTACTTC. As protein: CASNRPVPRTIREGSYEQYF.

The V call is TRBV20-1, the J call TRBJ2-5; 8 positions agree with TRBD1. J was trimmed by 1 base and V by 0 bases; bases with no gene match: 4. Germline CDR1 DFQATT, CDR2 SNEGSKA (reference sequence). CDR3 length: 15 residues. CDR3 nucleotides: TGCAGTGCTAGAGACCAAGGACAGGGCCAAGAGACCCAGTACTTC. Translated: CSARDQGQGQETQYF.

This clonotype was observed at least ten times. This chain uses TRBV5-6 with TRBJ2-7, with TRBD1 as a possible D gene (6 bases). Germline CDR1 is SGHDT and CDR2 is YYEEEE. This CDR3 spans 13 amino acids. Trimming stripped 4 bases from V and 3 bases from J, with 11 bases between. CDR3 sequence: CASSVEDSYEQYF. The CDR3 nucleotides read TGTGCCAGCAGCGTAGAGGACAGCTACGAGCAGTACTTC. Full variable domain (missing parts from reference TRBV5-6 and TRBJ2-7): DAGVTQSPTHLIKTRGQQVTLRCSPKSGHDTVSWYQQALGQGPQFIFQYYEEEERQRGNFPDRFSGHQFPNYSSELNVNALLLGDSALYLCASSVEDSYEQYFGPGTRLTVT.

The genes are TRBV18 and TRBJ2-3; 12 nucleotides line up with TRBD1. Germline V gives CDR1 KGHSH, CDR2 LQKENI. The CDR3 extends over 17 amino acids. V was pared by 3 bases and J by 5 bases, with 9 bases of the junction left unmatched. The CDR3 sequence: CASSPLVGQGAGDTQYF. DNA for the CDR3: TGTGCCAGCTCACCTCTCGTGGGACAGGGGGCTGGAGATACGCAGTATTTT.

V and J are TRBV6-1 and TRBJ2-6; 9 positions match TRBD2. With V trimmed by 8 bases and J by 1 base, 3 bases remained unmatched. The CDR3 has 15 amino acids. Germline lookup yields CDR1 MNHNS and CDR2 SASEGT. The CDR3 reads CASQAGGSGANVLTF. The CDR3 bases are TGTGCCAGCCAAGCGGGGGGATCTGGGGCCAACGTCCTGACTTTC.

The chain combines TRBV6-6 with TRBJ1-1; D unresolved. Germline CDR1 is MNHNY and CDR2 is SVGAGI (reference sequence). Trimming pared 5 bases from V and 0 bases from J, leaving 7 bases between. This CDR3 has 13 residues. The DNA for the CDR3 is TGTGCCAGCAGTACCGATATGAACACTGAAGCTTTCTTT. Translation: CASSTDMNTEAFF.

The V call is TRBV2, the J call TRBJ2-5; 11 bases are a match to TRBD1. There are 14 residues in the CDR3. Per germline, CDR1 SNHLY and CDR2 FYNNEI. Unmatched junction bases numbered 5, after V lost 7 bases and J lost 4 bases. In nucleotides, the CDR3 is TGTGCCAGCAACGGACAGGGGGCTGGAGAGACCCAGTACTTC. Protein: CASNGQGAGETQYF.

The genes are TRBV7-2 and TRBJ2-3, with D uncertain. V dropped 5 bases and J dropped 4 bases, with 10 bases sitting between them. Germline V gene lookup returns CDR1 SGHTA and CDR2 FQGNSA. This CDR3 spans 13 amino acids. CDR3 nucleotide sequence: TGTGCCAGCAGCCATCTGGTCCCAGATACGCAGTATTTT. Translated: CASSHLVPDTQYF. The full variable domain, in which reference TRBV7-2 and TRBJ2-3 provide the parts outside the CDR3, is GAGVSQSPSNKVTEKGKDVELRCDPISGHTALYWYRQSLGQGLEFLIYFQGNSAPDKSGLPSDRFSAERTGGSVSTLTIQRTQQEDSAVYLCASSHLVPDTQYFGPGTRLTVL.

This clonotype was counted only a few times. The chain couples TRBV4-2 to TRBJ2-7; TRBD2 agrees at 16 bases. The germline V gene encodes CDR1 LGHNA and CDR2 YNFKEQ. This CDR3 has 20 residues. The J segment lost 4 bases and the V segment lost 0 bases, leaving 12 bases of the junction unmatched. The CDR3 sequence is CASSQDNQGTSGGAAYEQYF. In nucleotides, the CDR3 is TGTGCCAGCAGCCAAGATAATCAGGGGACTAGCGGGGGGGCGGCTTACGAGCAGTACTTC.

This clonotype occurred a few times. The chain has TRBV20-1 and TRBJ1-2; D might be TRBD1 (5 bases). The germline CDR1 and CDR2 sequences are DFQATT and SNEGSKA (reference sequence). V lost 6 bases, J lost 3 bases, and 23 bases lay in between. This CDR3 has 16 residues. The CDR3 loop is CSAPTGGDAAHYGYTF. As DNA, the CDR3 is TGCAGTGCCCCAACGGGGGGAGATGCGGCTCACTATGGCTACACCTTC.